This entry features one TCR beta chain sequence. Per the authors' pipeline: Amplification of reference gene primers provided the estimated nucleated cell counts. This table comes from immunoSEQ multiplex PCR, and its TCRdb copy is limited to in-frame clones, with some not included. From that table come the V and J calls and clone size; the DNA was used to work out D and trimming. The table has tens of thousands of clones, over 75% seen once. Looked up from germline, CDR1 is LNHDA and CDR2 is SQIVND (reference sequence). Deletions cut 8 bases from V and 0 bases from J, with 12 bases between. This CDR3 region has 14 residues. These data belong to a study of blood T cell repertoires in COVID-19. Study at large: Acute-phase and convalescent COVID-19 samples originated in the United States, Italy and Spain.

V gene TRBV19 combines with J gene TRBJ2-3, with TRBD1 as a possible D gene (6 bases). This clonotype was obtained from a man aged 45-65 years with active COVID-19. Specimen: peripheral blood. The CDR3 region is CASQAGVSTDTQYF. The CDR3 DNA reads as TGTGCCAGTCAGGCAGGGGTTAGCACAGATACGCAGTATTTT.